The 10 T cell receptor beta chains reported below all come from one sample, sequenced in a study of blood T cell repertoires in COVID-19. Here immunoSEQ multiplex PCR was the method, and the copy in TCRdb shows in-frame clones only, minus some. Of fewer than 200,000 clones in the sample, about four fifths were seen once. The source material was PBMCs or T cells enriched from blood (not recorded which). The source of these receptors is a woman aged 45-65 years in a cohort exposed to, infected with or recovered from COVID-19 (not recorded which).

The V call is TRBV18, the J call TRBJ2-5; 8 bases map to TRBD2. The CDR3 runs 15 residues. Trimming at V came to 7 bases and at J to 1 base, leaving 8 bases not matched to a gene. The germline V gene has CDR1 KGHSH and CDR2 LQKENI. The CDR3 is CASFSAGEVQETQYF. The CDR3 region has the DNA TGTGCCAGCTTCTCAGCGGGAGAGGTCCAAGAGACCCAGTACTTC.

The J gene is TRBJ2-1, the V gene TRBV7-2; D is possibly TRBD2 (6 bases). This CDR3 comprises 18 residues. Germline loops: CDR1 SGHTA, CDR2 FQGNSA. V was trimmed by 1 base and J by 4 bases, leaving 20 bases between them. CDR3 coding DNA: TGTGCCAGCAGCTTAGAAACGGGAACAGGCCGGGAGTACAATGAGCAGTTCTTC. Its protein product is CASSLETGTGREYNEQFF.

The DNA of the CDR3 is TGTGCCAGCAGCCTCCGGACAGGGACTGAAGCTTTCTTT. Translation gives CASSLRTGTEAFF. The rearrangement links TRBV3-1 (or the pseudogene TRBV3-2) to TRBJ1-1; 8 bases match TRBD1. Trimming cost V 4 bases and J 5 bases; bases outside gene matches: 3. Germline loops: CDR1 LGHDT, CDR2 YNNKEL (reference sequence). This CDR3 contains 13 residues.

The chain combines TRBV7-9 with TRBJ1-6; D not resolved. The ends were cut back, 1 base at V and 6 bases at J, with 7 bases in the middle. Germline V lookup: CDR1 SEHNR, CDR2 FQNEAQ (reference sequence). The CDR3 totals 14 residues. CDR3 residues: CASSLVQANSPLHF. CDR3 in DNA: TGTGCCAGCAGCTTAGTTCAGGCTAATTCACCCCTCCACTTT.

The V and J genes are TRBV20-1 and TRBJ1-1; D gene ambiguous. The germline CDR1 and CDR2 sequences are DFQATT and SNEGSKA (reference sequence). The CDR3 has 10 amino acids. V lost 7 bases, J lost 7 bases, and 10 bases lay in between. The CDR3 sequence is CSGLDGEAFF. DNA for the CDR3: TGCAGTGGACTCGACGGTGAAGCTTTCTTT.

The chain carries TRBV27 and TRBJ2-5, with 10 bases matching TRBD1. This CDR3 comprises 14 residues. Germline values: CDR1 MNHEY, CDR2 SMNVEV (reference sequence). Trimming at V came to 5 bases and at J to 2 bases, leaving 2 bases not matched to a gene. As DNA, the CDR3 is TGTGCCAGCAGTGACAGGGGGCCGCAAGAGACCCAGTACTTC. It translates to CASSDRGPQETQYF.

The CDR3 sequence is CASSPRLAGGPDTQYF. For the CDR3, the DNA is TGTGCCAGCAGCCCCCGTCTAGCGGGAGGGCCAGATACGCAGTATTTT. The chain uses TRBV3-1 (or the pseudogene TRBV3-2) and TRBJ2-3; TRBD2 agrees at 12 bases. CDR1 and CDR2 (germline): LGHDT, YNNKEL (reference sequence). After removal of 4 bases from V and 4 bases from J, the junction contained 6 bases not matched to a gene. The CDR3 runs 16 residues.

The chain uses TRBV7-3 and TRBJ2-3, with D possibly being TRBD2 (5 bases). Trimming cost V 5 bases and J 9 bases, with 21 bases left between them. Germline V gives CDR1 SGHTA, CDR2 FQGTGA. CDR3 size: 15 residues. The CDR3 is CASSLQNQPSGTQYF. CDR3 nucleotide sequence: TGTGCCAGCAGCCTCCAGAACCAACCCTCGGGGACGCAGTATTTT.

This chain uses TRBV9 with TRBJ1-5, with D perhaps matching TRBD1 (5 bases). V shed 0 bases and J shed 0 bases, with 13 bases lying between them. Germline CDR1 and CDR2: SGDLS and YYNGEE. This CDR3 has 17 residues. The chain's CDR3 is CASSVATGEFSNQPQHF. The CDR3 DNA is TGTGCCAGCAGCGTAGCCACAGGTGAATTTAGCAATCAGCCCCAGCATTTT. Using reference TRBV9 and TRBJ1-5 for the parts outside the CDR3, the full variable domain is DSGVTQTPKHLITATGQRVTLRCSPRSGDLSVYWYQQSLDQGLQFLIQYYNGEERAKGNILERFSAQQFPDLHSELNLSSLELGDSALYFCASSVATGEFSNQPQHFGDGTRLSIL.

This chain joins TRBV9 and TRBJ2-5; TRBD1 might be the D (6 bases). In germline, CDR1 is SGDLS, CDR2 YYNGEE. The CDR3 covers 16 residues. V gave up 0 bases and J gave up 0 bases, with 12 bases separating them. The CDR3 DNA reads TGTGCCAGCAGCGTAGGGAGTGGGGGCCACCAAGAGACCCAGTACTTC. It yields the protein CASSVGSGGHQETQYF.